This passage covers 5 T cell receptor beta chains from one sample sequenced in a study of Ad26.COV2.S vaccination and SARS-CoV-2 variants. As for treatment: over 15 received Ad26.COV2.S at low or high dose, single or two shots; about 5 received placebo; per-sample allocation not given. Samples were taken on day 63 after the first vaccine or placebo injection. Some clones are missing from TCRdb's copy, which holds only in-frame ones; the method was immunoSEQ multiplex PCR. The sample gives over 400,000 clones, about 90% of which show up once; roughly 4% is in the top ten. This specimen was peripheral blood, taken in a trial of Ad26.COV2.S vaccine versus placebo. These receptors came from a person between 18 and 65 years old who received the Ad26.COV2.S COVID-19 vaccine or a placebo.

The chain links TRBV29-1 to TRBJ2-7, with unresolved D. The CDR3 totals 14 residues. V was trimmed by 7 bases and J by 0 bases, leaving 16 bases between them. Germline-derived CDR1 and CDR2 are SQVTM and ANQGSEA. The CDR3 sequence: CSAVDRASSYEQYF. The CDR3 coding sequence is TGCAGCGCCGTGGACCGAGCGAGCTCCTACGAGCAGTACTTC.

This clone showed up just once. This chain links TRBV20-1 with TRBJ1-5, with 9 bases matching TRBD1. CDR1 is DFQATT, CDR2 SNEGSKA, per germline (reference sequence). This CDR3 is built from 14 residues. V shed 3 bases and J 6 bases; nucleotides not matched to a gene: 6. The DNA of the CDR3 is TGCAGTGCTAGTTTAGGACAGGGGCGTCAGCCCCAGCATTTT. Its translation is CSASLGQGRQPQHF.

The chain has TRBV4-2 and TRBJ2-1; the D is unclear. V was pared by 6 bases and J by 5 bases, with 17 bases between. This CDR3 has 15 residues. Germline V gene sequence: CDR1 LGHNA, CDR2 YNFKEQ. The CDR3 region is CASRNDGRPDNEQFF. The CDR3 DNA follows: TGTGCCAGCAGAAATGACGGACGACCCGACAATGAGCAGTTCTTC.

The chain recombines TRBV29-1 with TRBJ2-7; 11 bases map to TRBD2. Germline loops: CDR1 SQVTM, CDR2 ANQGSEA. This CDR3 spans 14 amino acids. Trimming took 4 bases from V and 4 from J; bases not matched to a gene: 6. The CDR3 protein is CSVVIAGGLYEQYF. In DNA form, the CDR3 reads TGCAGCGTTGTAATAGCGGGAGGGCTGTACGAGCAGTACTTC.

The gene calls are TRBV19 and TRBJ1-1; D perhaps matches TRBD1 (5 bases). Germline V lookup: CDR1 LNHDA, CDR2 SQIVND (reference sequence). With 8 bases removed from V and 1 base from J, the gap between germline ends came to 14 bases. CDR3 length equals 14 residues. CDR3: CASGPSRGNTEAFF. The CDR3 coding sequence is TGTGCCAGTGGACCGTCGAGGGGGAACACTGAAGCTTTCTTT.